This T cell receptor beta chain originates from a study of shared clonotypes between healthy human individuals. Study results and limitations: Sorted-subset samples were not fully sequenced, rarefaction indicated. The study found lower generation probabilities in non-shared clonotypes than in those shared by all four donors.

The CDR3 has 15 amino acids. Germline V lookup: CDR1 MDHEN, CDR2 SYDVKM. The junction had 2 bases not matched to a gene; V was cut back by 0 bases and J by 5 bases. The repertoire was sequenced with immunoSEQ multiplex PCR; TCRdb's copy has only in-frame clones and lacks some. The sample holds 1.4 million or so clones, 98% seen once. For this clone: Antigen specificity is unknown.

The sample consisted of naive CD4+ T cells sorted from blood. As for subset: CD45RA+ positively selected. The receptor's source is a man aged 30-40 years in good health. V usage is TRBV28 and J usage is TRBJ1-5; 9 nucleotides line up with TRBD1. CDR3 nucleotide sequence: TGTGCCAGCAGTTTATGGAGACAGGGGGATCAGCCCCAGCATTTT. It encodes CASSLWRQGDQPQHF.